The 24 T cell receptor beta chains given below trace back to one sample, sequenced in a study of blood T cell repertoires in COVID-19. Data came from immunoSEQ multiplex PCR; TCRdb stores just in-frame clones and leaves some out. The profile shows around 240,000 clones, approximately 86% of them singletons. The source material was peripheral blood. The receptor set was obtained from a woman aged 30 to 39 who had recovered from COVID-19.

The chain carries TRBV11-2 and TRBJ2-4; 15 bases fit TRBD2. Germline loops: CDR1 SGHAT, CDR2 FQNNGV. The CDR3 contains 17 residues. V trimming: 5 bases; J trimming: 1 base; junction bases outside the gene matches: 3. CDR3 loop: CASSTGTSGGAKNIQYF. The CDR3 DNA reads TGTGCCAGCAGCACAGGGACTAGCGGGGGGGCCAAAAACATTCAGTACTTC.

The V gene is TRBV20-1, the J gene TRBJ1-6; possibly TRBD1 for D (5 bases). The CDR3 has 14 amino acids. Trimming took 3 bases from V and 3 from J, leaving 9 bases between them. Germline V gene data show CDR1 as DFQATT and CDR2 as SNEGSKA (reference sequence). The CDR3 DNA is TGCAGTGCTAGTACGGGGGACTATAATTCACCCCTCCACTTT. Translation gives CSASTGDYNSPLHF.

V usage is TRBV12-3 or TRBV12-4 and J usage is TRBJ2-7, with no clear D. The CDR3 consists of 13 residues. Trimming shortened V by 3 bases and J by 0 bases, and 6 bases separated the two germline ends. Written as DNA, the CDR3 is TGTGCCAGCAGTTTTTCGGGCTCCTACGAGCAGTACTTC. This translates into CASSFSGSYEQYF.

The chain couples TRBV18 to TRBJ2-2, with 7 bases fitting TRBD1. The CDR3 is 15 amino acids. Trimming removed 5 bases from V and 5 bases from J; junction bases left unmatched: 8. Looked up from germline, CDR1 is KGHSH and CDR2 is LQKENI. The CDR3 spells CASSIRQGETGELFF. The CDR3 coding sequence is TGTGCCAGCTCAATTCGACAGGGAGAAACCGGGGAGCTGTTTTTT.

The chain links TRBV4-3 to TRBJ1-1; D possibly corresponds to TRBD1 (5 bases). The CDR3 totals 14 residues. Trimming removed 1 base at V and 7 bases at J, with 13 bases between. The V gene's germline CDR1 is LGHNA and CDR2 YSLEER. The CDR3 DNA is TGCGCCAGCAGCCAAGGTGGCCAGGGTCGTGAAGCTTTCTTT. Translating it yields CASSQGGQGREAFF.

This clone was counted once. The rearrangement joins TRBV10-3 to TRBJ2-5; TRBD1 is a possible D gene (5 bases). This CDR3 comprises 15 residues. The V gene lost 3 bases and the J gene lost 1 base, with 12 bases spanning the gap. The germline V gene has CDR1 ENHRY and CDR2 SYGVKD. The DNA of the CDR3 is TGTGCCATCAGTGACAGGGCTACGGCCCAAGAGACCCAGTACTTC. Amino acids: CAISDRATAQETQYF.

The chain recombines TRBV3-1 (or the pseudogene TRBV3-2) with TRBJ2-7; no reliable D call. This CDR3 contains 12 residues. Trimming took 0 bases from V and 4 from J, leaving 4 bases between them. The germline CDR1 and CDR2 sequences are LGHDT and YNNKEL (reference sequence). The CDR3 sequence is CASSQDSYEQYF. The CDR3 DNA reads TGTGCCAGCAGCCAAGATAGTTACGAGCAGTACTTC.

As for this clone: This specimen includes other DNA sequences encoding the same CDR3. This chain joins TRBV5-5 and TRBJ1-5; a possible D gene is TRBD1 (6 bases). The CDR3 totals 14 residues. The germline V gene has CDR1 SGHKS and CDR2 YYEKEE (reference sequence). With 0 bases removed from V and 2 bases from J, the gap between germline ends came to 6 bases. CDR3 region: CASSLAGGNQPQHF. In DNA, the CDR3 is TGTGCCAGCAGCTTGGCAGGGGGCAATCAGCCCCAGCATTTT.

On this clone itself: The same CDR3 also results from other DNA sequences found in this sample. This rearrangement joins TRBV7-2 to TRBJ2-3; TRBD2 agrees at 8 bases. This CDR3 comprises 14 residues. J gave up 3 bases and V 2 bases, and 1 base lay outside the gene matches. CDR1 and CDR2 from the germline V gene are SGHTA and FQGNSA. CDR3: CASSLSGGTDTQYF. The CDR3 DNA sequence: TGTGCCAGCAGCTTATCGGGGGGGACAGATACGCAGTATTTT.

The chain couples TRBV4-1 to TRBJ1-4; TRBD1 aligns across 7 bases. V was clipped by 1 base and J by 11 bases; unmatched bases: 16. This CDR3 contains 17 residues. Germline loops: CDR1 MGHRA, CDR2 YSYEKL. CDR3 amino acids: CASSQAPGQEVGRKLFF. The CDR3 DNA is TGCGCCAGCAGCCAAGCACCCGGACAGGAGGTGGGACGGAAACTGTTTTTT.

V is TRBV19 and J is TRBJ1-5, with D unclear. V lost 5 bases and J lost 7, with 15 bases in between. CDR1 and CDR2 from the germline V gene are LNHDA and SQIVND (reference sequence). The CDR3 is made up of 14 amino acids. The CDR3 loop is CASSYLGGGQPQHF. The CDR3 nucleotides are TGTGCCAGTAGTTATCTCGGCGGAGGCCAGCCCCAGCATTTT.

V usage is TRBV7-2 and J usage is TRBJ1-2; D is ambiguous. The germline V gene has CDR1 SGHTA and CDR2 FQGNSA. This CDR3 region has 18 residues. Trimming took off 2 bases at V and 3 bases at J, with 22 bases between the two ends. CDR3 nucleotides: TGTGCCAGCAGCTTACTTCTTGTCGGCGGGAGTTGGGACTATGGCTACACCTTC. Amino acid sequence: CASSLLLVGGSWDYGYTF.

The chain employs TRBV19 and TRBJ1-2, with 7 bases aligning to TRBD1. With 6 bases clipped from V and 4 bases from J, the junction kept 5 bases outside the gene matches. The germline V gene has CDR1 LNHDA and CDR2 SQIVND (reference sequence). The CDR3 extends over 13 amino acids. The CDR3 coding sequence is TGTGCCAGTAGCGACAGGGTCACCTATGGCTACACCTTC. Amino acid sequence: CASSDRVTYGYTF.

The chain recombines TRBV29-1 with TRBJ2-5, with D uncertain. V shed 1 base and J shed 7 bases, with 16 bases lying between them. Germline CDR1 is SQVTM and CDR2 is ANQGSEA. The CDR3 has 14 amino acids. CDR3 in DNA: TGCAGCGTTGAAGCTAACTTAGTTTCGGGGACCCAGTACTTC. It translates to CSVEANLVSGTQYF.

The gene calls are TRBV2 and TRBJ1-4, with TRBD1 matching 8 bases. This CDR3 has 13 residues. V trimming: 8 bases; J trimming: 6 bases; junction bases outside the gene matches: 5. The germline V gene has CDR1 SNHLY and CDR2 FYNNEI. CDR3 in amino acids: CASSLDRDEKLFF. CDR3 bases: TGTGCCAGCTCCCTGGACAGGGATGAAAAACTGTTTTTT.

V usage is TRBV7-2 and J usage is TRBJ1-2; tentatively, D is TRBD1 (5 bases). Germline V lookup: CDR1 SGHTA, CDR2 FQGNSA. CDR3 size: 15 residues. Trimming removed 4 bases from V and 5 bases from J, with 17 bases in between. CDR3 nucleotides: TGTGCCAGCAGCTCCTTACAGGCCCGGGGGTATGGCTACACCTTC. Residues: CASSSLQARGYGYTF.

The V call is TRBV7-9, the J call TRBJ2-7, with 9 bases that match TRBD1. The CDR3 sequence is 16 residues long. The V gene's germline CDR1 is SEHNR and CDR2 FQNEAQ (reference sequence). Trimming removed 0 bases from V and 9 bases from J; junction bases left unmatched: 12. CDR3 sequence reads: CASSLAAGQGGLGQYF. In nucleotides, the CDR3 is TGTGCCAGCAGCTTAGCTGCGGGACAGGGTGGGTTGGGGCAGTACTTC.

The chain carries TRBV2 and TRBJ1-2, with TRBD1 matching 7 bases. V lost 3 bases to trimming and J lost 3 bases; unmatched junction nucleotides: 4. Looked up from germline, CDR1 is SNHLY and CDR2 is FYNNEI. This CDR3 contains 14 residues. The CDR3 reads CASSEGTVDYGYTF. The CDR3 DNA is TGTGCCAGCAGTGAGGGGACAGTCGACTATGGCTACACCTTC.

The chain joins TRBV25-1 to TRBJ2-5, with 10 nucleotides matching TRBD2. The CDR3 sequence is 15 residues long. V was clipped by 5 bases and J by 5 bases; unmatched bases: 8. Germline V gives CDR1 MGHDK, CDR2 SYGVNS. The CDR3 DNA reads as TGTGCCAGCAGTACCCTAGCGGGGGTTATCGAGACCCAGTACTTC. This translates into CASSTLAGVIETQYF.

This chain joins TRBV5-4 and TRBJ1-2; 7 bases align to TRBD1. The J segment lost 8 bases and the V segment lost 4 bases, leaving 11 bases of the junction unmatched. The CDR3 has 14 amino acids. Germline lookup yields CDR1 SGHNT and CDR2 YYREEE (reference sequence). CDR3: CASSPRQGLGGYTF. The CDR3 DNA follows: TGTGCCAGCAGCCCAAGACAGGGCCTAGGGGGCTACACCTTC.

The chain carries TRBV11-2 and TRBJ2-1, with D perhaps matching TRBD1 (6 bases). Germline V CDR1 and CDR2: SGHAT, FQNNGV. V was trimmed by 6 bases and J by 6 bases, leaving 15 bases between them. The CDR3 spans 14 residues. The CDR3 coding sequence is TGTGCCAGCAGTCCCGCCGACAGGCTCAATGAGCAGTTCTTC. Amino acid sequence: CASSPADRLNEQFF. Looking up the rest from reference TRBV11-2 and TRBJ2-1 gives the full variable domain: EAGVAQSPRYKIIEKRQSVAFWCNPISGHATLYWYQQILGQGPKLLIQFQNNGVVDDSQLPKDRFSAERLKGVDSTLKIQPAKLEDSAVYLCASSPADRLNEQFFGPGTRLTVL.

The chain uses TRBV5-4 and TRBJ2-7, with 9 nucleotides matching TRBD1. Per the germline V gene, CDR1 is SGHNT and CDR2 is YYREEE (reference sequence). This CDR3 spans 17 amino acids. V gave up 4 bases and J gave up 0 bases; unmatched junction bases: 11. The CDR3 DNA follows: TGTGCCAGCAGCCCCCTACACCGGACAGGGGACTCCTACGAGCAGTACTTC. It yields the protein CASSPLHRTGDSYEQYF.

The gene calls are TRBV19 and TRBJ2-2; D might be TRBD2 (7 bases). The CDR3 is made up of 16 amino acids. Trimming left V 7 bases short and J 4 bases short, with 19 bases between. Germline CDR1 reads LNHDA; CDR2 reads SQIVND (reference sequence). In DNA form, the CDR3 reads TGTGCCAGTATCAAGAAGGGGGGGCCTGGCACCGGGGAGCTGTTTTTT. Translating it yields CASIKKGGPGTGELFF.

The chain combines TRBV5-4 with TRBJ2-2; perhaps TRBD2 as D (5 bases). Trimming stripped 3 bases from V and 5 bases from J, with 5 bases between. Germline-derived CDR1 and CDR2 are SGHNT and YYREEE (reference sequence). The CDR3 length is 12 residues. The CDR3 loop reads CASSSGTGELFF. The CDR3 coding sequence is TGTGCCAGCAGCTCGGGAACCGGGGAGCTGTTTTTT.